This T cell receptor beta chain is from a study of T cells in Graves' hyperthyroidism and ophthalmopathy. Study-level results: Blood also contained most expanded thyroid clonotypes above 0.001.

Regions amplified from RNA transcripts were the TCR beta CDR3 regions. Primed by the HTBI set, a first-round RT-PCR was run on the TCR CDR3. TCRdb re-analysed the multiplex PCR reads in MiXCR, keeping a single row per CDR3 protein. The table records more than 550,000 distinct CDR3 sequences, about 45% of them present only once. Details on this clonotype: Antigen unknown. One end of the junction fails to match germline, which may point to a read error.

Exclusions: uncontrolled infection, other autoimmune disease, pregnancy, lactation. Diagnoses were established using clinical symptoms, serum thyroxine and TRAb, thyroid ultrasound and orbital computed tomography. Sequencing was carried out using peripheral blood or thyroid tissue (not recorded which). The clonotype originates from an adult man with Graves' disease, either hyperthyroidism or ophthalmopathy (not recorded which).

The CDR3 region is CASSLGVPTTEAFF. The CDR3, as DNA: TGTGCCAGCAGTTTAGGCGTCCCTACCACTGAAGCTTTCTTT. The chain is built from TRBV10-3 and TRBJ1-1; D is ambiguous. Per the germline V gene, CDR1 is ENHRY and CDR2 is SYGVKD. This CDR3 comprises 14 residues.